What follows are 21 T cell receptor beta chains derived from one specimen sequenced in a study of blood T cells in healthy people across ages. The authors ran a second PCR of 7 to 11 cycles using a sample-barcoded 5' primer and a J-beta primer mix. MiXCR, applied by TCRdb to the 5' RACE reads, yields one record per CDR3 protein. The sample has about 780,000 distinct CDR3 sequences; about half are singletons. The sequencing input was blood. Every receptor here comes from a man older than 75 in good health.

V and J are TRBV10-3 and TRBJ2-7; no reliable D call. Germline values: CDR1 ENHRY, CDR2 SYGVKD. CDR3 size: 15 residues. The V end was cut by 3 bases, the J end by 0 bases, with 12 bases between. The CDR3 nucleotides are TGTGCCATCAGTGAAGGGTACGCCCTCTCCTACGAGCAGTACTTC. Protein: CAISEGYALSYEQYF.

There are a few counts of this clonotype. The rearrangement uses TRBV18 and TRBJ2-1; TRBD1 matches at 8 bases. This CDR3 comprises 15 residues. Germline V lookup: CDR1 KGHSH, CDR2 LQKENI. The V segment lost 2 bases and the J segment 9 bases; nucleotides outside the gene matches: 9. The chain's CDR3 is CASSPSDRVLGEQFF. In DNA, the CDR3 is TGTGCCAGCTCACCATCGGACAGGGTTTTGGGTGAGCAGTTCTTC.

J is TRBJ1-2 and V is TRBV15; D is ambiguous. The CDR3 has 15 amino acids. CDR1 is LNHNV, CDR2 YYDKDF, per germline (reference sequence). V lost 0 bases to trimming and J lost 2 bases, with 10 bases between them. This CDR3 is CATSRELRTNYGYTF. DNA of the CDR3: TGTGCCACCAGCAGAGAATTACGTACCAACTATGGCTACACCTTC.

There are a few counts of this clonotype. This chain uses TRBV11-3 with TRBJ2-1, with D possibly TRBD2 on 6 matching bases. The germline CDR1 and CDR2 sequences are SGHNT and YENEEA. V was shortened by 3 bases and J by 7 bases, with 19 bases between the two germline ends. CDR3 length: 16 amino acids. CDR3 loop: CASSLGMGEDRNEQFF. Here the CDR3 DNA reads TGTGCCAGCAGCTTGGGGATGGGGGAGGATAGAAATGAGCAGTTCTTC.

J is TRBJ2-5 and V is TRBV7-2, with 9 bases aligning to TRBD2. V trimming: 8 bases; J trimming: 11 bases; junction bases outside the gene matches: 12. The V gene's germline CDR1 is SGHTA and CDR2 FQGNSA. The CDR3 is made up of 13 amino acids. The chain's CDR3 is CASLVAGANEQYF. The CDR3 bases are TGTGCCAGCTTGGTAGCGGGGGCCAATGAGCAGTACTTC.

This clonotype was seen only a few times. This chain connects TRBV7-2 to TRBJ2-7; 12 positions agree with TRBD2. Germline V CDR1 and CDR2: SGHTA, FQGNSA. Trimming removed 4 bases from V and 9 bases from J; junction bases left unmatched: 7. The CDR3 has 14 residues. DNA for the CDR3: TGTGCCAGCAGCTCGACTAGCGGGAGTTGGGCGCAGTACTTC. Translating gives CASSSTSGSWAQYF.

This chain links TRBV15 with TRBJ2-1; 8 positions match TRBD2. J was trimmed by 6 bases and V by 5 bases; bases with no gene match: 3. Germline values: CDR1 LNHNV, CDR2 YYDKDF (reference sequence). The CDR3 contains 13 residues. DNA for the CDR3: TGTGCCACCAGCGGCGGGGGGATCAATGAGCAGTTCTTC. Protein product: CATSGGGINEQFF. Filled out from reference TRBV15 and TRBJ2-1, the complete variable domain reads DAMVIQNPRYQVTQFGKPVTLSCSQTLNHNVMYWYQQKSSQAPKLLFHYYDKDFNNEADTPDNFQSRRPNTSFCFLDIRSPGLGDTAMYLCATSGGGINEQFFGPGTRLTVL.

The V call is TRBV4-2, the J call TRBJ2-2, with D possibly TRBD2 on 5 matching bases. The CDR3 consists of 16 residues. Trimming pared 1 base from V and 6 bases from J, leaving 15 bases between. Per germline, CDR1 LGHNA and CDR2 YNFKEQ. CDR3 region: CASSQVGEIAPGELFF. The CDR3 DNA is TGTGCCAGCAGCCAAGTCGGGGAAATAGCTCCCGGGGAGCTGTTTTTT.

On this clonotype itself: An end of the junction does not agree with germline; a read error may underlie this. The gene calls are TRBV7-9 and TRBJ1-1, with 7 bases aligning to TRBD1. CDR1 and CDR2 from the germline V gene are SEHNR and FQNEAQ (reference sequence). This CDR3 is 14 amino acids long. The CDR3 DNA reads TGCGCCAGCAGCCCTAACAATAGACAGGGAGGAGCTTTCTTT. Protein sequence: CASSPNNRQGGAFF.

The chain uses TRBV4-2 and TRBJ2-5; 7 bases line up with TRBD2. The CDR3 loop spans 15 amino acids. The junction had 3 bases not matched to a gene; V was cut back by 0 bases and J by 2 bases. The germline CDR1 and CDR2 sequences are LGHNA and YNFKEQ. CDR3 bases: TGTGCCAGCAGCCAAGATGGGGACTATCAAGAGACCCAGTACTTC. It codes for CASSQDGDYQETQYF.

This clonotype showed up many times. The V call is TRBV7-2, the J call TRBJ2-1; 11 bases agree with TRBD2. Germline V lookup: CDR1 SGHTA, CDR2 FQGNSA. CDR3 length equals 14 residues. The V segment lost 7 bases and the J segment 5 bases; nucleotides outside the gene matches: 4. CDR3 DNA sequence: TGTGCCAGCACCCTAGCGGGAGGCGACAATGAGCAGTTCTTC. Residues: CASTLAGGDNEQFF.

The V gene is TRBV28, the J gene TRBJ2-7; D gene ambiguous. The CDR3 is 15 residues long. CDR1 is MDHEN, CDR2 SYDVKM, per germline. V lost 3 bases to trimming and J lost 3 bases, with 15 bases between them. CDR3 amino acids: CASSFFSGGYYEQYF. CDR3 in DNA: TGTGCCAGCAGTTTCTTTTCTGGCGGCTACTACGAGCAGTACTTC.

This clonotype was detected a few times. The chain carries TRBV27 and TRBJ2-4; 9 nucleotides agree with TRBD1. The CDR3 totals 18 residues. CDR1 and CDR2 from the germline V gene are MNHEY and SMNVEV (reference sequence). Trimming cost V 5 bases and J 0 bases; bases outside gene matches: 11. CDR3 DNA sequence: TGTGCCAGCAGTCAGGGGACAGGGTTGGGTCTAGCCAAAAACATTCAGTACTTC. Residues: CASSQGTGLGLAKNIQYF.

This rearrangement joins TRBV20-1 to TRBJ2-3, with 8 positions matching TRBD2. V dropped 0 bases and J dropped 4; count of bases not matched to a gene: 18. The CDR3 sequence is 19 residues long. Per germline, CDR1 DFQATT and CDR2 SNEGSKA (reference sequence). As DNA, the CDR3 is TGCAGTGCTAGAGAAATTTTCAAGGGGAGCGGGAGAAACTCAGATACGCAGTATTTT. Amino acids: CSAREIFKGSGRNSDTQYF.

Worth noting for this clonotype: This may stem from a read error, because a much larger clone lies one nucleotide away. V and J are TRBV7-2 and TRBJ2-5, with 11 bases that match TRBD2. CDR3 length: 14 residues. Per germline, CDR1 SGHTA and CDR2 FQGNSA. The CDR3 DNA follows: TGTGCCAGCAGCCCTAGCGGGAGGAAGGAGACCCGGTACTTC. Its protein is CASSPSGRKETRYF.

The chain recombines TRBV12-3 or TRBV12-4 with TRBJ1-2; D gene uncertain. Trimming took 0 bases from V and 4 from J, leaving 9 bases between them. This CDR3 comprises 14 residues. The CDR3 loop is CASSLAGGIYGYTF. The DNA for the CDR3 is TGTGCCAGCAGTTTAGCAGGAGGGATCTATGGCTACACCTTC.

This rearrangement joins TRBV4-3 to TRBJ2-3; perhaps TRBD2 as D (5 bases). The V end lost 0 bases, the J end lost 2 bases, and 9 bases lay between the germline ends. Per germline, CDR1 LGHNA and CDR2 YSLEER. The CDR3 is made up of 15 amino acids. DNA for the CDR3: TGCGCCAGCAGCCAAGAGGGAGCAGTCACAGATACGCAGTATTTT. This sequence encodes CASSQEGAVTDTQYF.

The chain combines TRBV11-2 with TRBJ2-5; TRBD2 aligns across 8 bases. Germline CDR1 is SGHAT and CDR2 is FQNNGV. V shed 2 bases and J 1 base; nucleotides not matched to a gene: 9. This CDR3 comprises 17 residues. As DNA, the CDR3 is TGTGCCAGCAGCTTAATAATAGCTAGCGGGTTCCAAGAGACCCAGTACTTC. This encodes CASSLIIASGFQETQYF.

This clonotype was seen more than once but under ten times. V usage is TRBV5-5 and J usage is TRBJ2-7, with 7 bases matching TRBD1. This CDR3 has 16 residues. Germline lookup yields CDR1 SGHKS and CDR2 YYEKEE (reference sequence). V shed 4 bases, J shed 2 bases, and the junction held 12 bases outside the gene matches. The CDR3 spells CASSPTYRGSPYEQYF. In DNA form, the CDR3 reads TGTGCCAGCAGCCCGACATACAGGGGATCGCCCTACGAGCAGTACTTC.

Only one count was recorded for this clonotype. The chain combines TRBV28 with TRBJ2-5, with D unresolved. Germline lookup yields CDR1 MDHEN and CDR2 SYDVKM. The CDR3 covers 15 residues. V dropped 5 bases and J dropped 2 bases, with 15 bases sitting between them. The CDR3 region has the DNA TGTGCCAGCAGTATAGCCGACGGAATACAAGAGACCCAGTACTTC. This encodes CASSIADGIQETQYF.

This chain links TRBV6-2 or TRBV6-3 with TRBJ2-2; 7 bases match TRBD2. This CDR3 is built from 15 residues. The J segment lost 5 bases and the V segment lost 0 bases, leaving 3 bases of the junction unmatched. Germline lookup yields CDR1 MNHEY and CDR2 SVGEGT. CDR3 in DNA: TGTGCCAGCAGTTACTCTAGCGGGTTAACCGGGGAGCTGTTTTTT. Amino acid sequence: CASSYSSGLTGELFF.